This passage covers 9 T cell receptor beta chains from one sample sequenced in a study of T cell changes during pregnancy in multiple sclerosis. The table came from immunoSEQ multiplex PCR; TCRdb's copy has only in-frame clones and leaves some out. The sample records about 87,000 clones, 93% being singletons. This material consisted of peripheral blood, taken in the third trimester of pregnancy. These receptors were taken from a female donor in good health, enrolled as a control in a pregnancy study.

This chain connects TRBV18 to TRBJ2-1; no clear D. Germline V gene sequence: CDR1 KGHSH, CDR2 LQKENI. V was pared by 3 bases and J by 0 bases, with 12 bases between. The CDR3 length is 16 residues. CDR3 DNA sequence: TGTGCCAGCTCACCGGAGACTGGTTCCTCCTACAATGAGCAGTTCTTC. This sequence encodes CASSPETGSSYNEQFF.

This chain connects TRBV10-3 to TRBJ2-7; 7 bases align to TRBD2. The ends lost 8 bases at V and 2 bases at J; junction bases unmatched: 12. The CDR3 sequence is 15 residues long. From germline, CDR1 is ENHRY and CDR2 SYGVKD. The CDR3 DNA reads TGTGCCATCTCCTGGGAGGGCCCAGGCCCCTACGAGCAGTACTTC. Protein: CAISWEGPGPYEQYF.

The CDR3 DNA reads TGTGCCATCAGTGAGAGGCAGGTAGGCAATGAGCAGTTCTTC. It yields the protein CAISERQVGNEQFF. This chain uses TRBV10-3 with TRBJ2-1; D is undetermined. Germline CDR1 is ENHRY and CDR2 is SYGVKD. The CDR3 has 14 amino acids. Trimming removed 2 bases from V and 6 bases from J, with 11 bases in between.

CDR3 DNA sequence: TGTGCCAGCAGTTTGGCGGGAAGGTATGGCTACACCTTC. Amino acid sequence: CASSLAGRYGYTF. The rearrangement links TRBV28 to TRBJ1-2; D gene uncertain. The CDR3 contains 13 residues. Germline V gene lookup returns CDR1 MDHEN and CDR2 SYDVKM. The V end was cut by 3 bases, the J end by 5 bases, with 10 bases between.

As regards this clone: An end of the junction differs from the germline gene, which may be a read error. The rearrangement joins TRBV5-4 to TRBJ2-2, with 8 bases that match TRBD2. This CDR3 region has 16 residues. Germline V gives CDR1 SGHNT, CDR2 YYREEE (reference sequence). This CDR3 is CASSFNGRAKTGELFF. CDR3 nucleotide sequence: TGTGCCAGCAGCTTTAACGGGAGGGCGAAGACCGGGGAGCTGTTTTTT.

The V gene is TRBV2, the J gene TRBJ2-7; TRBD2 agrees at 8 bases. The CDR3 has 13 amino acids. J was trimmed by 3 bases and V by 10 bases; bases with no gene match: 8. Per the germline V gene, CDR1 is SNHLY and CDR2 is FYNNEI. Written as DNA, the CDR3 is TGTGCCACCACGGGAGGGGTGGACTACGAGCAGTACTTC. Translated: CATTGGVDYEQYF.

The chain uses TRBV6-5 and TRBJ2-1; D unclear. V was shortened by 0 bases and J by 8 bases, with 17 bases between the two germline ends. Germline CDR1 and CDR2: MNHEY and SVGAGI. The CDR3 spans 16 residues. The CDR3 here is CASSYSPMARVDEQFF. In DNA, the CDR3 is TGTGCCAGCAGTTACTCACCCATGGCCCGGGTTGATGAGCAGTTCTTC.

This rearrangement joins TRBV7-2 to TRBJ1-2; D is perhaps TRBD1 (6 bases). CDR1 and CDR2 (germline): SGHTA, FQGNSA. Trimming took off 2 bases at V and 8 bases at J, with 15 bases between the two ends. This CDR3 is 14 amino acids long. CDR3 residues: CASSLRPGGHGYTF. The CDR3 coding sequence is TGTGCCAGCAGCTTAAGGCCCGGGGGGCACGGCTACACCTTC.

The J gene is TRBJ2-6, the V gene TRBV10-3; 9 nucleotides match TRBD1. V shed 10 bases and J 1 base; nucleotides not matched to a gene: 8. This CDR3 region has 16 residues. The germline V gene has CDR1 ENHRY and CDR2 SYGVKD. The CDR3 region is CASTGQGNSGANVLTF. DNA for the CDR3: TGTGCCAGTACGGGACAGGGAAATTCTGGGGCCAACGTCCTGACTTTC.